The next 8 T cell receptor beta chains were all read from a single sample in a study of response to subunit inactivated influenza vaccine (dated by TCRdb to 2016 to 2019). The method behind the library was RT-PCR. This sample was sequenced with an Illumina HiSeq 2500. The raw public data were reprocessed by TCRdb itself: fastp quality trimming at Q25, MiXCR clonotype calling, in-frame beta chains only. Each record represents a unique CDR3 protein, reported with the most common genes and DNA among its rows. The sample table records approximately 700,000 distinct CDR3 sequences; 15% to 18% of these occur just once. The ten largest clones add up to 11% of the sample. This material consisted of PBMCs from blood, taken approximately 13 days after vaccination. The receptors shown here come from a man aged 45-65 years who received an inactivated influenza vaccine. Donor details come from another sample of the same person, matched by shared clones.

V and J are TRBV12-3 or TRBV12-4 and TRBJ1-1; maybe TRBD1 (6 bases). The CDR3 totals 15 residues. V lost 5 bases and J 1 base, leaving 14 bases between the germline ends. The CDR3 sequence: CASSPRDKKNTEAFF. The CDR3 nucleotides read TGTGCCAGCAGTCCCCGGGACAAAAAGAACACTGAAGCTTTCTTT.

This clonotype was detected a few times. V and J are TRBV20-1 and TRBJ1-1; 10 nucleotides agree with TRBD1. The J segment lost 2 bases and the V segment lost 6 bases, leaving 6 bases of the junction unmatched. CDR3 size: 14 residues. Looked up from germline, CDR1 is DFQATT and CDR2 is SNEGSKA (reference sequence). The CDR3 nucleotides read TGCAGTGCCAGACAGGGGGCCCTCAACACTGAAGCTTTCTTT. This translates into CSARQGALNTEAFF.

This chain links TRBV9 with TRBJ2-3; 16 nucleotides align to TRBD2. The CDR3 has 19 residues. Losses at the gene ends were 3 bases for V and 5 bases for J; bases not matched to a gene: 12. Germline V lookup: CDR1 SGDLS, CDR2 YYNGEE. In DNA, the CDR3 is TGTGCCAGCAGCGGGGACTTGGGACTAGCGGGGGGGCCTTTAGATACGCAGTATTTT. This gives the protein CASSGDLGLAGGPLDTQYF.

The rearrangement links TRBV12-3 or TRBV12-4 to TRBJ2-1; D unclear. With 4 bases removed from V and 7 bases from J, the gap between germline ends came to 11 bases. This CDR3 spans 13 amino acids. CDR3 sequence (DNA): TGTGCCAGCAGTTCACTCCTGGCTAATGAGCAGTTCTTC. It codes for CASSSLLANEQFF.

This clonotype was detected a few times. The chain employs TRBV6-2 or TRBV6-3 and TRBJ2-7; D may match TRBD1 or TRBD2 (6 bases each). Trimming pared 5 bases from V and 5 bases from J, leaving 19 bases between. Germline lookup yields CDR1 MNHEY and CDR2 SVGEGT. The CDR3 sequence is 15 residues long. CDR3 sequence: CASSLLLQGRNEQYF. The CDR3, as DNA: TGTGCCAGCAGTCTACTCCTGCAGGGGAGGAACGAGCAGTACTTC.

This clonotype came up a few times. The rearrangement uses TRBV28 and TRBJ2-7; 15 bases are shared with TRBD2. Germline loops: CDR1 MDHEN, CDR2 SYDVKM. The CDR3 length is 16 residues. The V and J ends lost 3 bases and 5 bases, in that order; junction bases with no gene match: 5. The CDR3 reads CASSFSGTSGRHEQYF. CDR3 nucleotide sequence: TGTGCCAGCAGTTTTAGCGGGACTAGCGGGAGGCACGAGCAGTACTTC.

This clonotype was counted only a few times. This sequence joins TRBV7-9 and TRBJ2-5, with TRBD2 matching over 8 bases. The CDR3 consists of 16 residues. With 1 base clipped from V and 2 bases from J, the junction kept 6 bases outside the gene matches. CDR1 and CDR2 from the germline V gene are SEHNR and FQNEAQ (reference sequence). The CDR3 protein is CASSLEKTGGQETQYF. The CDR3 region has the DNA TGTGCCAGCAGCTTAGAAAAGACGGGGGGGCAAGAGACCCAGTACTTC.

The table lists this clonotype with a few counts. The chain joins TRBV7-9 to TRBJ2-5; the D call may be TRBD1 or TRBD2 (5 bases each). There are 16 residues in the CDR3. Trimming took off 2 bases at V and 2 bases at J, with 15 bases between the two ends. In germline, CDR1 is SEHNR, CDR2 FQNEAQ (reference sequence). The CDR3 bases are TGTGCCAGCAGCTTAATATTCCAGGGACCTCAAGAGACCCAGTACTTC. This translates into CASSLIFQGPQETQYF. The whole variable domain, filled in from reference TRBV7-9 and TRBJ2-5, reads DTGVSQNPRHKITKRGQNVTFRCDPISEHNRLYWYRQTLGQGPEFLTYFQNEAQLEKSRLLSDRFSAERPKGSFSTLEIQRTEQGDSAMYLCASSLIFQGPQETQYFGPGTRLLVL.